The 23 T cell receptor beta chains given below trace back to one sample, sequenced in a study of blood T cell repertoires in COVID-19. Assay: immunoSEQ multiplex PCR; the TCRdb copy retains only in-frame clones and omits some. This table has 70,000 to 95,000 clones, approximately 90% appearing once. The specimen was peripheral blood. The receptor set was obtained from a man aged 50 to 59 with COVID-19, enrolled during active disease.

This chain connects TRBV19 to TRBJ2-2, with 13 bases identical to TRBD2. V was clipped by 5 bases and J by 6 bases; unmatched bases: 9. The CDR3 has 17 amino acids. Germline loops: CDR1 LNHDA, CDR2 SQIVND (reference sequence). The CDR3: CASSPWTSGRSSGELFF. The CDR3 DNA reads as TGTGCCAGTAGTCCCTGGACTAGCGGGAGATCGTCCGGGGAGCTGTTTTTT. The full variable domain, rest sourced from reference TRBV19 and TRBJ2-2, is DGGITQSPKYLFRKEGQNVTLSCEQNLNHDAMYWYRQDPGQGLRLIYYSQIVNDFQKGDIAEGYSVSREKKESFPLTVTSAQKNPTAFYLCASSPWTSGRSSGELFFGEGSRLTVL.

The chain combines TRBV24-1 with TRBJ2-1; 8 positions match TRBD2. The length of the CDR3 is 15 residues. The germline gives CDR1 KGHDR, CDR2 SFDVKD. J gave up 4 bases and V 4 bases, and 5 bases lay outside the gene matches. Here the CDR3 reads CATSDPGLAYNEQFF. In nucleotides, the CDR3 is TGTGCCACCAGTGACCCCGGACTAGCATACAATGAGCAGTTCTTC.

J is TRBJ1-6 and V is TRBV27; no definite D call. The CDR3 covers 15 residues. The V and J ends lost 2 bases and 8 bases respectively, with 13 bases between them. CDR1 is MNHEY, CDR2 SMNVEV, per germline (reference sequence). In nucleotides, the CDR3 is TGTGCCAGCAGTTTAATCGACTTACGGGATTCACCCCTCCACTTT. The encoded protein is CASSLIDLRDSPLHF.

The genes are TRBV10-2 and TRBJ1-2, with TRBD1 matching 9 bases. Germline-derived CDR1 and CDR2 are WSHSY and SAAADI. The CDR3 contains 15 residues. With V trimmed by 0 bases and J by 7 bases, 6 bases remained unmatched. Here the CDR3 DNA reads TGCGCCAGCAGTGAGTCAAGGGGACAGGGACCTGGCTACACCTTC. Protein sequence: CASSESRGQGPGYTF.

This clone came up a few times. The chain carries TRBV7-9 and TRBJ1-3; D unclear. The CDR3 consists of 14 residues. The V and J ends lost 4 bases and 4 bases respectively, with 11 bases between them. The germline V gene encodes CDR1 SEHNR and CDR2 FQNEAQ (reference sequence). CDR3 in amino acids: CASSSSPSGNTIYF. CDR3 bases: TGTGCCAGCAGCTCTAGTCCCTCCGGAAACACCATATATTTT.

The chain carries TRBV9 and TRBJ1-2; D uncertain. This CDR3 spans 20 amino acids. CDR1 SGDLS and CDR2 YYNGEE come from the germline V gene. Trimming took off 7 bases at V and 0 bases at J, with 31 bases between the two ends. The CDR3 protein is CASFLQSDILNSFPNYGYTF. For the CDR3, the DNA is TGTGCCAGCTTCCTACAGAGTGACATTCTCAACTCATTTCCTAACTATGGCTACACCTTC. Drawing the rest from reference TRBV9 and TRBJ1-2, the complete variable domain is DSGVTQTPKHLITATGQRVTLRCSPRSGDLSVYWYQQSLDQGLQFLIQYYNGEERAKGNILERFSAQQFPDLHSELNLSSLELGDSALYFCASFLQSDILNSFPNYGYTFGSGTRLTVV.

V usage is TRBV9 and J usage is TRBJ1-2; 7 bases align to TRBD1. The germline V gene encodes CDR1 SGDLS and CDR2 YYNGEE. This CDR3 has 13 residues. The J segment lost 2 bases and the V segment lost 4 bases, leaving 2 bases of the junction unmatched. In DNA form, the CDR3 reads TGTGCCAGCAGCCCGGGACAGAACTATGGCTACACCTTC. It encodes CASSPGQNYGYTF.

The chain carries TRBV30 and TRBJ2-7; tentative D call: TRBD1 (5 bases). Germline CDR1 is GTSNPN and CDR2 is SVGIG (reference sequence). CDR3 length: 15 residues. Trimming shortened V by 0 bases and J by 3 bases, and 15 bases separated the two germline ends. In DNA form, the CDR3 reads TGTGCCTGGAGTGTACCAGGGAAAGGGGACTACGAGCAGTACTTC. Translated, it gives CAWSVPGKGDYEQYF.

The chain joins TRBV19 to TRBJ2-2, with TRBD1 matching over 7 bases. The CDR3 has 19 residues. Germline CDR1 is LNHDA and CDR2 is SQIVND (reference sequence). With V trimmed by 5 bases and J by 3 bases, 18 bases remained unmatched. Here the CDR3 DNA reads TGTGCCAGTAGTGTACAAATTTCCCCGGGACAGCGATACACCGGGGAGCTGTTTTTT. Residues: CASSVQISPGQRYTGELFF.

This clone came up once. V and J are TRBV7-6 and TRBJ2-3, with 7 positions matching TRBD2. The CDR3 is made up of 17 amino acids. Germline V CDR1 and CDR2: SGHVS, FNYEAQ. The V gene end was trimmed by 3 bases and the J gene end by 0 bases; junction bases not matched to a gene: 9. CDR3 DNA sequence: TGTGCCAGCAGCTTCCCCAACTTTAGCGGGAGCACAGATACGCAGTATTTT. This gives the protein CASSFPNFSGSTDTQYF.

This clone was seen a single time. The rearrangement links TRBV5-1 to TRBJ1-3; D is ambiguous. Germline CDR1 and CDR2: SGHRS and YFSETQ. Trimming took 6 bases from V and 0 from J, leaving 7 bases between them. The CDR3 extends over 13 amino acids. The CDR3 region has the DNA TGCGCCAGCAAGGAGGGCTCTGGAAACACCATATATTTT. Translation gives CASKEGSGNTIYF.

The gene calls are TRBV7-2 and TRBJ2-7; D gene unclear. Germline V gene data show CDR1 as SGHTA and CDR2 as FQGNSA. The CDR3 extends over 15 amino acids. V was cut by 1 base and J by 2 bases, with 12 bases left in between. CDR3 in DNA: TGTGCCAGCAGCTTAGGGTCAGGCTCTACCTACGAGCAGTACTTC. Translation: CASSLGSGSTYEQYF.

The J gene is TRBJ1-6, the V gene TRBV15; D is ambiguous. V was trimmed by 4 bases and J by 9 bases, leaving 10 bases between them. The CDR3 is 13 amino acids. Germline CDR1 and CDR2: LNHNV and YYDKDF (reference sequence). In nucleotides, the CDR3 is TGTGCCACCAGCACTCCGGGGAGTTCACCCCTCCACTTT. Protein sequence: CATSTPGSSPLHF.

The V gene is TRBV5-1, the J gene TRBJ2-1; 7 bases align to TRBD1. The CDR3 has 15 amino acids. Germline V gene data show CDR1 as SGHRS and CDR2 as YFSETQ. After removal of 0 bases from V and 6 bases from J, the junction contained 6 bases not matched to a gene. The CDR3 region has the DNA TGCGCCAGCAGCTTGGGTCAGGGGGTGAGCAATGAGCAGTTCTTC. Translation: CASSLGQGVSNEQFF. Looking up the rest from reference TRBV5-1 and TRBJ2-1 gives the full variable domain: KAGVTQTPRYLIKTRGQQVTLSCSPISGHRSVSWYQQTPGQGLQFLFEYFSETQRNKGNFPGRFSGRQFSNSRSEMNVSTLELGDSALYLCASSLGQGVSNEQFFGPGTRLTVL.

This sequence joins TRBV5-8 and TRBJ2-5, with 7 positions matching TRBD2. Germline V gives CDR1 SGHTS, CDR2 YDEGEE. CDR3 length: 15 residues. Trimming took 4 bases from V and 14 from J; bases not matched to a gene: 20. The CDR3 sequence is CASSVGGTSDGRRYF. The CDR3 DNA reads TGTGCCAGCAGCGTAGGCGGTACTAGCGACGGAAGGAGATACTTC.

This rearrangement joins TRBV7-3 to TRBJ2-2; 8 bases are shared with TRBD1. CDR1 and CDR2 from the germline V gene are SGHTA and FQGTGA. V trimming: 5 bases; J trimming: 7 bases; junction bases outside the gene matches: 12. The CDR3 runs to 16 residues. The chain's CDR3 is CASSAEHSGGSGELFF. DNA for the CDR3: TGTGCCAGCAGCGCTGAACACTCAGGGGGCAGCGGGGAGCTGTTTTTT.

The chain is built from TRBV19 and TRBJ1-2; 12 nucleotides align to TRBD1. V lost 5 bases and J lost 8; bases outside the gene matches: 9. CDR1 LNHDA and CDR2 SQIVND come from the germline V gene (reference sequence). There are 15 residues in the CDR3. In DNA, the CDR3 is TGTGCCAGTAGTCCCCCGGGACAGGGGGCATTCGGCTACACCTTC. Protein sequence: CASSPPGQGAFGYTF.

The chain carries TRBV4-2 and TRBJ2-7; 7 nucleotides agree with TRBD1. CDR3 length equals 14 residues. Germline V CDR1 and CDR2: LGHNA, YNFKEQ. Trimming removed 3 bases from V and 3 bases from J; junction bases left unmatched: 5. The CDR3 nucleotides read TGTGCCAGCAGCCACCGACAGGGACACTACGAGCAGTACTTC. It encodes CASSHRQGHYEQYF.

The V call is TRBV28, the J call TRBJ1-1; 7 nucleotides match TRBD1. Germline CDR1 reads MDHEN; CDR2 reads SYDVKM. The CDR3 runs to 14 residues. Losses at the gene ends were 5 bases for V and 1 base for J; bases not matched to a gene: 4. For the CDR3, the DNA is TGTGCCAGCAGTATTACAGGGGAGAACACTGAAGCTTTCTTT. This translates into CASSITGENTEAFF.

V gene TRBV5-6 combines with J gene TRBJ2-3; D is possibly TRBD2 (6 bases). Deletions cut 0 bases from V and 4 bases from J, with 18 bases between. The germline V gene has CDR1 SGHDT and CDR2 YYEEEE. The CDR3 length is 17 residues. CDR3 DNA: TGTGCCAGCAGCTTGGAGAGGCGACTAGTAGTGCCAGATACGCAGTATTTT. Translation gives CASSLERRLVVPDTQYF.

The CDR3 coding sequence is TGTGCCAGCAGCTTAATGCCCCTTAGGGGGCCCTCTGGGGCCAACGTCCTGACTTTC. It is translated as CASSLMPLRGPSGANVLTF. The rearrangement links TRBV7-9 to TRBJ2-6, with 7 bases that match TRBD1. The CDR3 length is 19 residues. Germline CDR1 and CDR2: SEHNR and FQNEAQ (reference sequence). Trimming at V came to 2 bases and at J to 0 bases, leaving 10 bases not matched to a gene.

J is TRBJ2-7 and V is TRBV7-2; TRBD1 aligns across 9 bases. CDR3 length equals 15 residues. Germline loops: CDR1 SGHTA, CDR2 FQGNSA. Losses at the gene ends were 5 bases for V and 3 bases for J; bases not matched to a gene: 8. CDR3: CASSPTGQGFYEQYF. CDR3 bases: TGTGCCAGCAGCCCCACTGGACAGGGGTTCTACGAGCAGTACTTC.

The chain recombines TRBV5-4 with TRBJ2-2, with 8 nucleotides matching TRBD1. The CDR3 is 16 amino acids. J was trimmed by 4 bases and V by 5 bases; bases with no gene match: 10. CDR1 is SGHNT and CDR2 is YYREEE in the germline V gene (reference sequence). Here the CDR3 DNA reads TGTGCCAGCAGTCCTGACAGGGGAGTTGGCACCGGGGAGCTGTTTTTT. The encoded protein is CASSPDRGVGTGELFF.